The clone carrying this TCR beta chain has only one observation. Antigen: not known. The record originates from a study of OX40 agonist ivuxolimab in advanced cancers. Across the whole study: Ivuxolimab, an antibody acting as an agonist of OX40 (CD134), was used to treat patients. Study-level points and caveats: Clonal expansion from baseline to week 6 occurred in both CD4+ and CD8+ T cells. Average numbers of expanded clones were greater in CD8+ T cells than in CD4+.

TCRdb keeps only in-frame clones here, not all; method: immunoSEQ multiplex PCR. Counted here are about 53,000 clones, over 75% occurring once; the ten biggest clones make up roughly 11%. The CDR3 runs 16 residues. Trimming took 2 bases from V and 3 from J, leaving 11 bases between them. The germline CDR1 and CDR2 sequences are MNHEY and SVGAGI. The chain couples TRBV6-5 to TRBJ2-6, with D possibly called TRBD1 or TRBD2 (5 bases each). The sequencing here drew on CD4+ or CD8+ T cells sorted from blood, taken in a trial of the OX40 agonist ivuxolimab. This clonotype was obtained from an adult with an advanced solid tumor such as melanoma, head and neck, liver or kidney cancer. This CDR3 is CASSYGTPIGANVLTF. In DNA, the CDR3 is TGTGCCAGCAGTTACGGGACGCCCATTGGGGCCAACGTCCTGACTTTC.